This record covers a single T cell receptor beta chain. Its target is unknown. The data stem from a study of long-term antiretroviral therapy in people with HIV. Study-wide results and limits: Against controls, HIV repertoires showed narrower ranges of CDR3 length. The repertoire was dominated at all time points by clones expanded before ART. Blood in the study was drawn between the mid-2000s and the late 2010s, possibly under older ART regimens, which may be less effective than current ones.

The authors ran the immunoSEQ assay, v3.0, at survey level. Clones were sequenced by immunoSEQ multiplex PCR, and TCRdb holds only the in-frame ones, with some missing. This repertoire shows around 13,000 clones, 65% to 90% found once; its top ten account for around 7.9%. Two or more post-ART PBMC samples, plus at least one pre-ART sample, were available for each donor. The source was unsorted PBMCs, collected 0.4 years after starting antiretroviral therapy. This sequence originates from a man between 25 and 39 years old with HIV.

In DNA, the CDR3 is TGTGCCAGTAGTATAGACGGGGCCTACAATGAGCAGTTCTTC. It yields the protein CASSIDGAYNEQFF. V is TRBV19 and J is TRBJ2-1; weak D call: TRBD2 (5 bases). Trimming removed 0 bases from V and 2 bases from J, with 5 bases in between. The CDR3 length is 14 residues. Germline V CDR1 and CDR2: LNHDA, SQIVND (reference sequence).